The entry below describes one T cell receptor (beta chain). This specimen belongs to a study of blood T cell repertoires in COVID-19. Study as a whole: The United States, Italy and Spain provided the acute and convalescent COVID-19 samples. In each case, the material was cDNA or gDNA derived from T cells, B-cell-depleted T cells, or PBMCs.

Germline trimming cut 1 base from V and 6 bases from J; bases unmatched to any gene: 7. The length of the CDR3 is 17 residues. Germline V gives CDR1 MGHDK, CDR2 SYGVNS. In the authors' methods: Amplifying reference gene primers gave estimates of nucleated cell counts. Measured with immunoSEQ multiplex PCR; TCRdb has only the in-frame clones, and not every one. D and trimming come from the DNA, and the V and J calls and clone size come from that table. The data show some 74,000 clones, 80% seen once. The chain uses TRBV25-1 and TRBJ2-1; 12 bases agree with TRBD2. Input material: peripheral blood. The source is a human donor in a cohort sampled during active COVID-19. CDR3 coding DNA: TGTGCCAGCAGTGAATCTCGACTAGCGGGAGTAGGCAATGAGCAGTTCTTC. Translated, it gives CASSESRLAGVGNEQFF.